This TCR beta chain was identified in a study of T cell responses to AZD1222 COVID-19 vaccine. General study results and limits: Donors were chiefly white British, with a greater number of females, and clonal diversity was perhaps underestimated. Vaccination with two AZD1222 doses was followed by a rise in Spike-specific TCR breadth and depth. Targets within unmutated variant regions were reportedly found for nearly half of spike-specific TCRs.

CDR1 and CDR2 from the germline V gene are MNHEY and SVGEGT. Deletions cut 0 bases from V and 9 bases from J, with 12 bases between. CDR3 length: 14 residues. Assay used: immunoSEQ multiplex PCR; TCRdb lists only in-frame clones, some missing. The sample gives more than 85,000 clones, 87% of which show up once; less than 4.5% is in the top ten. As regards this clone: The antigen remains undetermined.

Pooling was applied to second doses at about 4 or about 12 weeks. The sequences come from peripheral blood, collected 28 days after the second AZD1222 dose. This receptor was identified in an adult who received the AZD1222 COVID-19 vaccine. The chain carries TRBV6-2 or TRBV6-3 and TRBJ2-1; D is perhaps TRBD1 (5 bases). Here the CDR3 DNA reads TGTGCCAGCAGTTACTCGACAGTCCCCAGTGAGCAGTTCTTC. It encodes CASSYSTVPSEQFF.